The 18 T cell receptor beta chains reported below all come from one sample, sequenced in a study of blood T cell repertoires in COVID-19. Profiling relied on immunoSEQ multiplex PCR, and the TCRdb table lists in-frame clones only, not all of them. The profile covers approximately 31,000 clones, with more than 90% appearing a single time and over 9.5% taken by the ten largest. Input material: peripheral blood. These receptors were collected from a human donor in a cohort sampled during active COVID-19.

The gene calls are TRBV14 and TRBJ2-1; 8 bases fit TRBD2. CDR1 SGHDN and CDR2 FVKESK come from the germline V gene. This CDR3 comprises 17 residues. V lost 1 base to trimming and J lost 4 bases; unmatched junction nucleotides: 9. CDR3 sequence (DNA): TGTGCCAGCAGCCAAGGATTAGCGGGAAACCCATACAATGAGCAGTTCTTC. Encoded protein: CASSQGLAGNPYNEQFF.

The chain links TRBV28 to TRBJ2-3, with TRBD2 identical over 11 bases. From germline, CDR1 is MDHEN and CDR2 SYDVKM. The trim removed 1 base at V and 7 bases at J, leaving 4 bases unmatched. The CDR3 consists of 15 residues. Written as DNA, the CDR3 is TGTGCCAGCAGTTTATCGGCTAGCGGGAGGTATACGCAGTATTTT. Amino acids: CASSLSASGRYTQYF.

V usage is TRBV7-8 and J usage is TRBJ2-1, with 7 bases matching TRBD1. Per the germline V gene, CDR1 is SGHVS and CDR2 is FQNEAQ. The CDR3 contains 15 residues. V lost 5 bases, J lost 2 bases, and 6 bases stayed unmatched. The DNA for the CDR3 is TGTGCCAGCAGCGCACAGGGGTTCGCCTACAATGAGCAGTTCTTC. Its protein product is CASSAQGFAYNEQFF.

The rearrangement joins TRBV4-1 to TRBJ1-6; 9 bases line up with TRBD1. The CDR3 loop spans 16 amino acids. CDR1 and CDR2 from the germline V gene are MGHRA and YSYEKL. With 0 bases clipped from V and 6 bases from J, the junction kept 3 bases outside the gene matches. The CDR3 here is CASSQDQGQGNSPLHF. CDR3 nucleotides: TGCGCCAGCAGCCAAGATCAGGGACAGGGTAATTCACCCCTCCACTTT.

This clone was seen only once. The chain carries TRBV15 and TRBJ2-1; 9 nucleotides line up with TRBD2. Losses at the gene ends were 2 bases for V and 6 bases for J; bases not matched to a gene: 5. CDR3 length: 15 amino acids. From germline, CDR1 is LNHNV and CDR2 YYDKDF (reference sequence). The CDR3 region is CATSRSGLAPNEQFF. CDR3 nucleotide sequence: TGTGCCACCAGCAGATCCGGACTAGCGCCCAATGAGCAGTTCTTC.

V gene TRBV19 combines with J gene TRBJ2-7; 7 nucleotides align to TRBD1. The germline gives CDR1 LNHDA, CDR2 SQIVND (reference sequence). Trimming cost V 5 bases and J 0 bases; bases outside gene matches: 7. The CDR3 is made up of 15 amino acids. This chain's CDR3 is CASSPAGGTSYEQYF. DNA for the CDR3: TGTGCCAGTAGTCCAGCAGGGGGAACCTCCTACGAGCAGTACTTC. Supplemented by reference TRBV19 and TRBJ2-7, the full variable domain reads DGGITQSPKYLFRKEGQNVTLSCEQNLNHDAMYWYRQDPGQGLRLIYYSQIVNDFQKGDIAEGYSVSREKKESFPLTVTSAQKNPTAFYLCASSPAGGTSYEQYFGPGTRLTVT.

The chain employs TRBV5-8 and TRBJ2-2; 7 nucleotides match TRBD1. Per germline, CDR1 SGHTS and CDR2 YDEGEE. The CDR3 has 14 amino acids. Trimming cost V 5 bases and J 4 bases; bases outside gene matches: 5. CDR3 DNA sequence: TGTGCCAGCAGTTTTACAGGGGTCACCGGGGAGCTGTTTTTT. Residues: CASSFTGVTGELFF.

The chain links TRBV6-2 or TRBV6-3 to TRBJ1-1, with unresolved D. Trimming pared 3 bases from V and 10 bases from J, leaving 9 bases between. CDR1 MNHEY and CDR2 SVGEGT come from the germline V gene. The CDR3 runs to 11 residues. The CDR3 bases are TGTGCCAGCAGTTATTCCCTCGGAGCTTTCTTT. Translating it yields CASSYSLGAFF.

This sequence joins TRBV15 and TRBJ1-1, with 9 bases fitting TRBD1. This CDR3 spans 14 amino acids. Germline V gives CDR1 LNHNV, CDR2 YYDKDF (reference sequence). V was clipped by 5 bases and J by 1 base; unmatched bases: 2. CDR3 bases: TGTGCCACCAGCGCGGGACAGGGGAACACTGAAGCTTTCTTT. This gives the protein CATSAGQGNTEAFF.

The chain recombines TRBV2 with TRBJ2-2; D unresolved. This CDR3 region has 15 residues. V was shortened by 6 bases and J by 4 bases, with 15 bases between the two germline ends. Germline V gene sequence: CDR1 SNHLY, CDR2 FYNNEI. CDR3 loop: CASSPSVGGTGELFF. The DNA of the CDR3 is TGTGCCAGCAGCCCCTCCGTCGGCGGCACCGGGGAGCTGTTTTTT.

This clone came up once. This chain uses TRBV5-6 with TRBJ1-2; possible D gene TRBD1, 5 bases. Germline CDR1 reads SGHDT; CDR2 reads YYEEEE. Deletions cut 3 bases from V and 7 bases from J, with 22 bases between. CDR3 length equals 16 residues. The CDR3 DNA reads as TGTGCCAGCAGCTCATCGAGCAGTCTCTCTAGGGGTGGCTACACCTTC. This sequence encodes CASSSSSSLSRGGYTF.

This clone was detected only a few times. The chain links TRBV27 to TRBJ2-5, with 12 bases lining up with TRBD1. There are 16 residues in the CDR3. Unmatched junction bases numbered 4, after V lost 0 bases and J lost 5 bases. Per the germline V gene, CDR1 is MNHEY and CDR2 is SMNVEV (reference sequence). The CDR3 nucleotides are TGTGCCAGCAGTTTATCCGGGACAGGGGGCTGGGAGACCCAGTACTTC. This codes for CASSLSGTGGWETQYF.

The chain couples TRBV11-3 to TRBJ2-6, with a possible D match to TRBD2 (7 bases). V lost 3 bases to trimming and J lost 0 bases, with 12 bases between them. This CDR3 contains 17 residues. CDR1 is SGHNT and CDR2 is YENEEA in the germline V gene. The CDR3 DNA is TGTGCCAGCAGCTTGGGCGGGGGCCGCTCTGGGGCCAACGTCCTGACTTTC. Translation: CASSLGGGRSGANVLTF.

The J gene is TRBJ1-5, the V gene TRBV28, with TRBD1 as a possible D gene (5 bases). Per the germline V gene, CDR1 is MDHEN and CDR2 is SYDVKM. The CDR3 contains 12 residues. Deletions cut 11 bases from V and 2 bases from J, with 10 bases between. CDR3 sequence: CAWGPGNQPQHF. The CDR3 nucleotides are TGTGCCTGGGGCCCCGGCAATCAGCCCCAGCATTTT.

The V and J genes are TRBV7-9 and TRBJ1-1; 9 positions agree with TRBD1. With 5 bases clipped from V and 5 bases from J, the junction kept 9 bases outside the gene matches. The CDR3 is made up of 15 amino acids. Germline V CDR1 and CDR2: SEHNR, FQNEAQ (reference sequence). CDR3 sequence: CASSLLQGAGTEAFF. DNA of the CDR3: TGTGCCAGCAGCCTCCTACAGGGGGCAGGGACTGAAGCTTTCTTT.

This rearrangement joins TRBV19 to TRBJ2-7; tentatively, D is TRBD1 (5 bases). Deletions cut 4 bases from V and 2 bases from J, with 9 bases between. The CDR3 extends over 13 amino acids. Germline V gene data show CDR1 as LNHDA and CDR2 as SQIVND (reference sequence). The chain's CDR3 is CASSNQGTYEQYF. CDR3 bases: TGTGCCAGTAGTAACCAGGGAACCTACGAGCAGTACTTC.

This chain links TRBV15 with TRBJ2-7; 7 nucleotides match TRBD2. V gave up 0 bases and J gave up 7 bases; unmatched junction bases: 6. Germline-derived CDR1 and CDR2 are LNHNV and YYDKDF (reference sequence). There are 14 residues in the CDR3. CDR3 in amino acids: CATSRDRGVSEQYF. The CDR3 nucleotides read TGTGCCACCAGCAGAGATCGGGGGGTCTCGGAGCAGTACTTC.

The chain couples TRBV2 to TRBJ2-4, with 10 bases lining up with TRBD1. Germline lookup yields CDR1 SNHLY and CDR2 FYNNEI. This CDR3 has 14 residues. V lost 6 bases to trimming and J lost 8 bases; unmatched junction nucleotides: 7. The CDR3 bases are TGTGCCAGCAGGAAGACAGGGGGCTGGGACATTCAGTACTTC. Translated: CASRKTGGWDIQYF.